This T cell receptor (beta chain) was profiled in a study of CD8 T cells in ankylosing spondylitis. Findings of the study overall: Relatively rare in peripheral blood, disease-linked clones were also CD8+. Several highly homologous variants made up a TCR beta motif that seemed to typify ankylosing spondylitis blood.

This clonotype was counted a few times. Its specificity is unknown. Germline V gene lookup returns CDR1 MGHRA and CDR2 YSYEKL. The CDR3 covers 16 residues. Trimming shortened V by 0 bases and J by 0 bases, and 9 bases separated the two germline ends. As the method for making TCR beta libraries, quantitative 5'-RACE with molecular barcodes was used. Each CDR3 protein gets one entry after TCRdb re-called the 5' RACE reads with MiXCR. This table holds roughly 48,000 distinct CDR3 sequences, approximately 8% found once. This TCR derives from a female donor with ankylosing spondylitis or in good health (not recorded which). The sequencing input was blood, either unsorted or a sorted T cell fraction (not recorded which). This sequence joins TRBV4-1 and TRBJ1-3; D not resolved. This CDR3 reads CASSQEDGYSGNTIYF. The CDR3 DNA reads TGCGCCAGCAGCCAAGAAGACGGATACTCTGGAAACACCATATATTTT.